What follows are 27 T cell receptor beta chains derived from one specimen sequenced in a study of Graves' ophthalmopathy and Graves' hyperthyroidism. Transcripts of RNA were the source for amplifying TCR beta CDR3 regions. First-round RT-PCR employed HTBI primers, with a second-round multiplex PCR after it. TCRdb independently ran MiXCR on the multiplex PCR reads; one entry per CDR3 protein. The table lists about 210,000 distinct CDR3 sequences, 29% of them singletons. The source material was peripheral blood. Receptors originate from a man aged 45-65 years with Graves' ophthalmopathy.

This clonotype was picked up many times. The V and J genes are TRBV29-1 and TRBJ2-5, with D possibly being TRBD1 (6 bases). From germline, CDR1 is SQVTM and CDR2 ANQGSEA. The germline V and J ends were trimmed by 4 bases and 4 bases, with 7 bases remaining between them. The CDR3 contains 11 residues. This CDR3 reads CSVVQGETQYF. The CDR3 nucleotides read TGCAGCGTTGTACAGGGAGAGACCCAGTACTTC.

This clonotype was recorded many times. V usage is TRBV20-1 and J usage is TRBJ2-5, with D perhaps TRBD1 or TRBD2 (5 bases each). This CDR3 spans 15 amino acids. V dropped 6 bases and J dropped 2 bases, with 19 bases sitting between them. Germline assignment: CDR1 DFQATT and CDR2 SNEGSKA (reference sequence). CDR3 region: CSAGELLGVQETQYF. CDR3 sequence (DNA): TGCAGTGCGGGGGAACTTTTGGGGGTACAAGAGACCCAGTACTTC.

This clonotype was seen at least ten times. The genes are TRBV14 and TRBJ1-6; 9 bases agree with TRBD1. The V segment lost 1 base and the J segment 8 bases; nucleotides outside the gene matches: 3. Germline V gives CDR1 SGHDN, CDR2 FVKESK. The CDR3 has 15 residues. The CDR3 sequence is CASSQGQGGYSPLHF. CDR3 DNA: TGTGCCAGCAGCCAAGGACAGGGGGGCTATTCACCCCTCCACTTT.

The rearrangement uses TRBV12-3 or TRBV12-4 and TRBJ1-1; 8 nucleotides match TRBD1. This CDR3 is built from 14 residues. Germline trimming cut 5 bases from V and 8 bases from J; bases unmatched to any gene: 10. CDR3 DNA sequence: TGTGCCAGCAGTCTAACATCTCGGACAGGGGAAGCTTTCTTT. Translation: CASSLTSRTGEAFF.

This clonotype was observed at least ten times. The V call is TRBV7-9, the J call TRBJ2-7; no reliable D call. Germline V gene lookup returns CDR1 SEHNR and CDR2 FQNEAQ (reference sequence). The V end lost 5 bases, the J end lost 3 bases, and 11 bases lay between the germline ends. The CDR3 covers 13 residues. Here the CDR3 DNA reads TGTGCCAGCAGCGAGGACCGAGACTACGAGCAGTACTTC. It specifies CASSEDRDYEQYF.

CDR3 sequence (DNA): TGTGCCAGCAGTAGGGGGACAGAGAGCTCCTACGAGCAGTACTTC. Translated: CASSRGTESSYEQYF. V gene TRBV6-1 combines with J gene TRBJ2-7, with 7 bases lining up with TRBD1. CDR3 length: 15 residues. The germline gives CDR1 MNHNS, CDR2 SASEGT. V shed 5 bases and J 0 bases; nucleotides not matched to a gene: 7.

This clonotype was found once. The chain has TRBV28 and TRBJ1-5; D gene ambiguous. The CDR3 covers 14 residues. Germline CDR1 MDHEN, CDR2 SYDVKM. Trimming left V 4 bases short and J 5 bases short, with 12 bases between. Written as DNA, the CDR3 is TGTGCCAGCAGTTCAATGTCGGATCATCAGCCCCAGCATTTT. Translation gives CASSSMSDHQPQHF.

At least ten counts were recorded for this clonotype. The V call is TRBV6-5, the J call TRBJ2-7; no reliable D call. CDR1 is MNHEY, CDR2 SVGAGI, per germline. V was trimmed by 0 bases and J by 5 bases, leaving 2 bases between them. The CDR3 totals 11 residues. The CDR3 spells CASSYSNEQYF. The DNA of the CDR3 is TGTGCCAGCAGTTACTCTAACGAGCAGTACTTC.

This clonotype came up a few times. The chain joins TRBV6-2 or TRBV6-3 to TRBJ1-1, with D possibly matching TRBD1 (5 bases). The CDR3 covers 14 residues. V lost 6 bases, J lost 0 bases, and 11 bases lay in between. Germline CDR1 and CDR2: MNHEY and SVGEGT. Here the CDR3 reads CASSLRQLNTEAFF. The CDR3 DNA sequence: TGTGCCAGCAGCCTTAGACAGCTGAACACTGAAGCTTTCTTT.

This clonotype has ten or more counts. The chain recombines TRBV19 with TRBJ2-3; no firm D call. Germline CDR1 is LNHDA and CDR2 is SQIVND (reference sequence). Trimming left V 3 bases short and J 3 bases short, with 10 bases between. This CDR3 has 14 residues. CDR3 nucleotides: TGTGCCAGTAGTATCCGATTAGCTACAGATACGCAGTATTTT. As protein: CASSIRLATDTQYF.

The chain employs TRBV28 and TRBJ2-7; 7 positions agree with TRBD1. Trimming removed 6 bases from V and 3 bases from J; junction bases left unmatched: 11. CDR1 is MDHEN, CDR2 SYDVKM, per germline. This CDR3 region has 15 residues. The DNA of the CDR3 is TGTGCCAGCAGCTCGGGACAGCCCTTCGGCTACGAGCAGTACTTC. As protein: CASSSGQPFGYEQYF.

The V call is TRBV19, the J call TRBJ2-2, with 13 bases identical to TRBD2. The CDR3 consists of 16 residues. CDR1 is LNHDA and CDR2 is SQIVND in the germline V gene (reference sequence). The V gene end was trimmed by 7 bases and the J gene end by 4 bases; junction bases not matched to a gene: 6. CDR3 sequence: CASTGLAGVFTGELFF. Written as DNA, the CDR3 is TGTGCCAGTACCGGACTAGCGGGAGTTTTCACCGGGGAGCTGTTTTTT.

The chain carries TRBV28 and TRBJ1-1; D is unclear. Germline V gene data show CDR1 as MDHEN and CDR2 as SYDVKM. This CDR3 is built from 16 residues. V lost 10 bases, J lost 8 bases, and 29 bases lay in between. CDR3 loop: CAISTARRGRHTEAFF. The CDR3 DNA reads as TGTGCCATCTCCACGGCCAGGAGAGGGAGACATACCGAAGCTTTCTTT.

This sequence joins TRBV19 and TRBJ2-2; D gene ambiguous. The CDR3 extends over 13 amino acids. V shed 9 bases and J shed 0 bases, with 8 bases lying between them. Germline CDR1 and CDR2: LNHDA and SQIVND (reference sequence). The CDR3 is CASPHPNTGELFF. Written as DNA, the CDR3 is TGTGCCAGCCCGCACCCGAACACCGGGGAGCTGTTTTTT.

CDR3 amino acids: CASSLGQRDEYEQYF. CDR3 bases: TGTGCCAGCAGTCTGGGGCAGCGGGATGAGTACGAGCAGTACTTC. The chain employs TRBV6-9 and TRBJ2-7, with 7 bases matching TRBD2. The J segment lost 4 bases and the V segment lost 5 bases, leaving 11 bases of the junction unmatched. From germline, CDR1 is MNHGY and CDR2 SVAAGI. The CDR3 loop spans 15 amino acids.

The chain uses TRBV27 and TRBJ2-7; 7 bases agree with TRBD1. Germline loops: CDR1 MNHEY, CDR2 SMNVEV (reference sequence). The CDR3 totals 14 residues. V lost 2 bases and J lost 3; bases outside the gene matches: 4. CDR3 bases: TGTGCCAGCAGTTTACGGGACAGCGGCTACGAGCAGTACTTC. The encoded protein is CASSLRDSGYEQYF.

This clonotype has a count of ten or more. For the CDR3, the DNA is TGTGCCAGTAGTACCTGGACTAGCGAGAGAGGCGAGCAGTACTTC. Residues: CASSTWTSERGEQYF. J is TRBJ2-7 and V is TRBV19; 9 nucleotides agree with TRBD2. This CDR3 region has 15 residues. Trimming cost V 4 bases and J 6 bases; bases outside gene matches: 10. Germline V gene data show CDR1 as LNHDA and CDR2 as SQIVND (reference sequence).

The chain uses TRBV5-1 and TRBJ2-5, with TRBD1 identical over 7 bases. The ends lost 8 bases at V and 2 bases at J; junction bases unmatched: 12. CDR1 is SGHRS, CDR2 YFSETQ, per germline. This CDR3 region has 15 residues. CDR3 in DNA: TGCGCCAGTGGGACCGGGGACAGCTTTCAAGAGACCCAGTACTTC. It translates to CASGTGDSFQETQYF. The full variable domain, its missing parts supplied by reference TRBV5-1 and TRBJ2-5, is KAGVTQTPRYLIKTRGQQVTLSCSPISGHRSVSWYQQTPGQGLQFLFEYFSETQRNKGNFPGRFSGRQFSNSRSEMNVSTLELGDSALYLCASGTGDSFQETQYFGPGTRLLVL.

There are a few counts of this clonotype. The chain joins TRBV9 to TRBJ1-2; possible D gene TRBD1, 5 bases. Germline loops: CDR1 SGDLS, CDR2 YYNGEE. Deletions cut 0 bases from V and 0 bases from J, with 9 bases between. The CDR3 extends over 15 amino acids. CDR3 residues: CASSVEQGSNYGYTF. As DNA, the CDR3 is TGTGCCAGCAGCGTAGAGCAGGGATCTAACTATGGCTACACCTTC.

This clonotype was counted only a few times. J is TRBJ1-2 and V is TRBV6-2 or TRBV6-3; tentatively, D is TRBD1 (5 bases). Trimming took 8 bases from V and 5 from J, leaving 18 bases between them. Germline CDR1 MNHEY, CDR2 SVGEGT. This CDR3 region has 14 residues. CDR3 sequence reads: CASWNRITSYGYTF. The DNA of the CDR3 is TGTGCCAGCTGGAACAGGATCACTTCTTATGGCTACACCTTC.

The gene calls are TRBV28 and TRBJ1-1; perhaps TRBD1 as D (6 bases). CDR1 and CDR2 (germline): MDHEN, SYDVKM. CDR3 size: 12 residues. Trimming left V 5 bases short and J 7 bases short, with 11 bases between. The CDR3 loop is CASSISQGEAFF. The CDR3 region has the DNA TGTGCCAGCAGTATATCACAGGGTGAAGCTTTCTTT.

The chain joins TRBV20-1 to TRBJ2-5; D may be TRBD1 (6 bases). The CDR3 covers 14 residues. The germline V gene has CDR1 DFQATT and CDR2 SNEGSKA (reference sequence). V was shortened by 0 bases and J by 5 bases, with 13 bases between the two germline ends. CDR3: CSARDEDSWETQYF. In DNA, the CDR3 is TGCAGTGCTAGAGATGAGGACAGCTGGGAGACCCAGTACTTC.

This clonotype was observed many times. This chain uses TRBV18 with TRBJ2-5; possibly TRBD2 for D (6 bases). Between the trimmed V and J ends, which lost 4 bases and 1 base, there was a span of 7 bases. Germline lookup yields CDR1 KGHSH and CDR2 LQKENI. CDR3 length equals 13 residues. The CDR3 DNA is TGTGCCAGCTCACGGGACTTCCAAGAGACCCAGTACTTC. Translating it yields CASSRDFQETQYF. Supplemented by reference TRBV18 and TRBJ2-5, the full variable domain reads NAGVMQNPRHLVRRRGQEARLRCSPMKGHSHVYWYRQLPEEGLKFMVYLQKENIIDESGMPKERFSAEFPKEGPSILRIQQVVRGDSAAYFCASSRDFQETQYFGPGTRLLVL.

This clonotype was recorded at least ten times. This chain connects TRBV7-3 to TRBJ1-1, with a weak D call TRBD1 (6 bases). V lost 5 bases to trimming and J lost 11 bases, with 21 bases between them. The CDR3 covers 14 residues. Germline CDR1 is SGHTA and CDR2 is FQGTGA. CDR3 DNA sequence: TGTGCCAGCAGCCCCCTCGGAGGGGGAGAGGAGGCTTTCTTT. Protein product: CASSPLGGGEEAFF.

J is TRBJ1-1 and V is TRBV27, with unresolved D. The CDR3 spans 13 residues. V was trimmed by 7 bases and J by 8 bases, leaving 17 bases between them. CDR1 is MNHEY and CDR2 is SMNVEV in the germline V gene (reference sequence). The CDR3: CASNPGMGEEAFF. The DNA for the CDR3 is TGTGCCAGCAACCCCGGCATGGGAGAAGAAGCTTTCTTT.

The chain employs TRBV7-2 and TRBJ2-5; D perhaps matches TRBD1 (5 bases). V lost 1 base and J 10 bases, leaving 10 bases between the germline ends. CDR3 length equals 12 residues. The V gene's germline CDR1 is SGHTA and CDR2 FQGNSA. As DNA, the CDR3 is TGTGCCAGCAGCTTAGTAGTAGGGGACCAGTACTTC. The encoded protein is CASSLVVGDQYF.

This clonotype was observed many times. The rearrangement uses TRBV29-1 and TRBJ2-2; 12 bases align to TRBD1. The germline V gene encodes CDR1 SQVTM and CDR2 ANQGSEA. The ends lost 6 bases at V and 6 bases at J; junction bases unmatched: 11. The CDR3 has 16 amino acids. The CDR3 coding sequence is TGCAGCGTCCCGGGACAGGGGGCCTCCTACCCCGGGGAGCTGTTTTTT. Amino acid sequence: CSVPGQGASYPGELFF.